The following is a T cell receptor beta chain sequence with its context. Its antigen remains unidentified. This CDR3 is 15 amino acids long. Germline CDR1 reads SGHRS; CDR2 reads YFSETQ. TCRdb re-called the 5' RACE reads; one entry per CDR3 protein, DNA not given. The sample totals approximately 110,000 distinct CDR3 sequences. The entry originates in a study of monozygotic twins with inflammatory bowel disease. Study results and caveats: Lower sharing of clonotypes with other individuals was seen in IBD patients than in healthy twins. This was most marked in patients showing signs of disease activity.

Unsorted whole blood yielded the total RNA, with T cells left unselected. This TCR was recovered from a human donor with ulcerative colitis or Crohn's disease, or a healthy co-twin of an affected twin (not recorded which). The material sequenced was blood. The V gene is TRBV5-1, the J gene TRBJ2-7; TCRdb calls TRBD2, which cannot be checked without DNA. The CDR3 protein is CASSLRSRGDYEQYF.